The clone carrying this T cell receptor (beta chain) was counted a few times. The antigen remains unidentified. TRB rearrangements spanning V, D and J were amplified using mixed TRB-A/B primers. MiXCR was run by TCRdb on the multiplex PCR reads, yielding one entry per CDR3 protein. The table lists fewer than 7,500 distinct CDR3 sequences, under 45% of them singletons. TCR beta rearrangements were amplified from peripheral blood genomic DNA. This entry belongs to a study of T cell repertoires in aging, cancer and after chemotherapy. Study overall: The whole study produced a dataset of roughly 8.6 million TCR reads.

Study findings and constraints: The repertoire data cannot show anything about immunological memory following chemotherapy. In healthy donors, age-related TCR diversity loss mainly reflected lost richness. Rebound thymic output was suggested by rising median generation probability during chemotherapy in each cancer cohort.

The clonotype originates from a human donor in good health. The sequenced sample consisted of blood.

Written as DNA, the CDR3 is TGTGCCAGCAGTTTTGGAGCGGGGGGTTCCTACAATGAGCAGTTCTTC. The encoded protein is CASSFGAGGSYNEQFF. The rearrangement uses TRBV27 and TRBJ2-1, with TRBD2 matching 9 bases. The length of the CDR3 is 16 residues. Trimming cost V 3 bases and J 1 base; bases outside gene matches: 4. Germline values: CDR1 MNHEY, CDR2 SMNVEV (reference sequence).